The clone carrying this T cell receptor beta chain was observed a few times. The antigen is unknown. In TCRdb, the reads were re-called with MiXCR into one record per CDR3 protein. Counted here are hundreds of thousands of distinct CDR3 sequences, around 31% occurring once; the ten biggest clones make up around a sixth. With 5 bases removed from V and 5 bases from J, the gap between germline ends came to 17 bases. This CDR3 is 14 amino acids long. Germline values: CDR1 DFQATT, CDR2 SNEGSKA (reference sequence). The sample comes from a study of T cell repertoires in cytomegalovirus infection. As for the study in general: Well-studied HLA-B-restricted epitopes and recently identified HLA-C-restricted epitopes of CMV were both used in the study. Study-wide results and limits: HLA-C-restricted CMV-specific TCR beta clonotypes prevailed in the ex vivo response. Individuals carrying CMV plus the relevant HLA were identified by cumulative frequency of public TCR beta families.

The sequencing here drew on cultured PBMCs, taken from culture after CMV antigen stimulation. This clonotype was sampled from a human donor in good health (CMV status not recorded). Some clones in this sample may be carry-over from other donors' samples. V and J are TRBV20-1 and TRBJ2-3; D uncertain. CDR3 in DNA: TGCAGTGCTTCCTCTGCCCTAAACGGAGATACGCAGTATTTT. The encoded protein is CSASSALNGDTQYF.